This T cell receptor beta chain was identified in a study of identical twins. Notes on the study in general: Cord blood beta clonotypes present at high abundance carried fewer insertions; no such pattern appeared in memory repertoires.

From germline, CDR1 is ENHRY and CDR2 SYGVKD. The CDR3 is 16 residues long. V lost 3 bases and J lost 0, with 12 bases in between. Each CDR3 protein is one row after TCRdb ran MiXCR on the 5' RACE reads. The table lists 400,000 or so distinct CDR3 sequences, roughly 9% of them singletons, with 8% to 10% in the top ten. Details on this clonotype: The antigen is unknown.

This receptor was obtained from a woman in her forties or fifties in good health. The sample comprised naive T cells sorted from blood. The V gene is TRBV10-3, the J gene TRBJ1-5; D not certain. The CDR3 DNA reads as TGTGCCATCAGTGACCAATCGGGGAATAGCAATCAGCCCCAGCATTTT. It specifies CAISDQSGNSNQPQHF.